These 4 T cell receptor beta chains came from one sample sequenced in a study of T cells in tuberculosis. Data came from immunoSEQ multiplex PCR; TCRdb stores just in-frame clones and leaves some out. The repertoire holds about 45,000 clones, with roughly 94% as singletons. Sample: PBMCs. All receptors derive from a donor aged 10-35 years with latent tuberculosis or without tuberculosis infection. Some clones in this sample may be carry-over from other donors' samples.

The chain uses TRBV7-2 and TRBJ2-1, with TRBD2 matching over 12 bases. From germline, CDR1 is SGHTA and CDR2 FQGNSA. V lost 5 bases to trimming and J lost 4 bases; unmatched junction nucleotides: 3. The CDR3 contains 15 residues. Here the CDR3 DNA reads TGTGCCAGCAGCCTACTAGCGGGAGGATACAATGAGCAGTTCTTC. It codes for CASSLLAGGYNEQFF.

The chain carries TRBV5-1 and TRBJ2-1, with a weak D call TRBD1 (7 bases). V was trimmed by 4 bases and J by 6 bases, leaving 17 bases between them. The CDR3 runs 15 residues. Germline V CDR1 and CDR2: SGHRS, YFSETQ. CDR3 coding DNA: TGCGCCAGCAGCCTTGTCAGGCAGGGGGGCAATGAGCAGTTCTTC. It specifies CASSLVRQGGNEQFF.

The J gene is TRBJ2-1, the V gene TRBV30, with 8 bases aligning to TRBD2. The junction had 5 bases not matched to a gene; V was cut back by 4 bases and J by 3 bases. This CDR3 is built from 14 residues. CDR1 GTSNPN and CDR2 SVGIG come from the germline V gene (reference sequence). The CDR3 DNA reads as TGTGCCTGGAAAGGGACTAGGAGCTACAATGAGCAGTTCTTC. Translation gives CAWKGTRSYNEQFF. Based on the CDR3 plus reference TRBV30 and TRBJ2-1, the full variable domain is SQTIHQWPATLVQPVGSPLSLECTVEGTSNPNLYWYRQAAGRGLQLLFYSVGIGQISSEVPQNLSASRPQDRQFILSSKKLLLSDSGFYLCAWKGTRSYNEQFFGPGTRLTVL.

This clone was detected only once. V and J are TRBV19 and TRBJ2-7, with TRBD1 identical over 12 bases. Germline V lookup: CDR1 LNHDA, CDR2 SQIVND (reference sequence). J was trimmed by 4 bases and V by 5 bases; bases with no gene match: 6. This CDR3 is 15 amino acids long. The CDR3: CASSLRDRGLYEQYF. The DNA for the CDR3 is TGTGCCAGTAGTCTAAGGGACAGGGGGCTTTACGAGCAGTACTTC.